This TCR beta chain was observed in a study of T cell repertoires in cytomegalovirus infection. General study results and limits: Identification of carriers of CMV plus the relevant HLA was performed using cumulative public TCR beta family frequency.

One entry per CDR3 protein, called by TCRdb with MiXCR from the reads. The sample lists 490,000 or so distinct CDR3 sequences; about 11% were seen once. This clonotype was counted a few times. The antigen is not known. The sequenced sample consisted of PBMCs. The TCR sequence derives from a human donor in good health (CMV status not recorded). Some clones in this sample may be carry-over from other donors' samples.

The DNA for the CDR3 is TGCAGTGCTAGAGTGATCGGTGATAGCAATCAGCCCCAGCATTTT. Protein sequence: CSARVIGDSNQPQHF. The V gene is TRBV20-1, the J gene TRBJ1-5; D is uncertain. CDR3 length: 15 residues. Germline-derived CDR1 and CDR2 are DFQATT and SNEGSKA (reference sequence). V shed 1 base and J shed 0 bases, with 10 bases lying between them.